The 8 T cell receptor beta chains below come from one sample, sequenced in a study of response to subunit inactivated influenza vaccine (dated by TCRdb to the late 2010s). The library was produced with RT-PCR. TCRdb lists the instrument as Illumina HiSeq 2500. TCRdb trimmed the raw reads at Q25, called clones with MiXCR and kept productive beta chains. A single entry per CDR3 protein holds the most common genes and DNA from its merged rows. This sample lists 490,000 or so distinct CDR3 sequences; around 8% were detected once. In total, the top ten clones hold over 10% of the sample. The sample here was PBMCs from blood, taken roughly 24 months after vaccination. The receptors were sampled from a man aged 50 to 69 who received an inactivated influenza vaccine. Donor details come from another sample of the same person, matched by shared clones.

This clonotype showed up just a few times. J is TRBJ1-4 and V is TRBV7-6; D gene ambiguous. This CDR3 comprises 15 residues. CDR1 and CDR2 (germline): SGHVS, FNYEAQ. V lost 5 bases and J lost 6, with 16 bases in between. The CDR3 loop reads CASSRTPRPDEKLFF. The CDR3 region has the DNA TGTGCCAGCAGCCGGACGCCCAGACCTGATGAAAAACTGTTTTTT.

This clonotype was recorded at least ten times. The chain links TRBV5-1 to TRBJ2-3, with D possibly being TRBD2 (6 bases). Germline lookup yields CDR1 SGHRS and CDR2 YFSETQ. The CDR3 is 15 residues long. V dropped 0 bases and J dropped 2 bases, with 10 bases sitting between them. DNA for the CDR3: TGCGCCAGCAGCTTGGCCGGGAGTTCCACAGATACGCAGTATTTT. Translating gives CASSLAGSSTDTQYF.

Only a few counts were recorded for this clonotype. This chain uses TRBV2 with TRBJ2-7; the D is unclear. Germline assignment: CDR1 SNHLY and CDR2 FYNNEI. Trimming stripped 6 bases from V and 2 bases from J, with 14 bases between. There are 14 residues in the CDR3. The CDR3 DNA reads TGTGCCAGCAGGAGGACGGTTACTGCCTACGAGCAGTACTTC. Translation gives CASRRTVTAYEQYF.

Only a few counts were recorded for this clonotype. V and J are TRBV5-1 and TRBJ1-3, with 9 nucleotides matching TRBD1. The CDR3 extends over 15 amino acids. The germline CDR1 and CDR2 sequences are SGHRS and YFSETQ. Trimming cost V 4 bases and J 5 bases; bases outside gene matches: 7. CDR3 amino acids: CASSPGTGSRNTIYF. DNA for the CDR3: TGCGCCAGCAGCCCCGGGACAGGGTCGCGAAACACCATATATTTT.

This clonotype has only a few counts. V usage is TRBV18 and J usage is TRBJ2-3; the match to TRBD2 covers 14 bases. With V trimmed by 3 bases and J by 5 bases, 10 bases remained unmatched. This CDR3 contains 18 residues. CDR1 is KGHSH, CDR2 LQKENI, per germline. In DNA form, the CDR3 reads TGTGCCAGCTCACCGCCAGGACTAGCGGGGGGTCCAAGAGATACGCAGTATTTT. It yields the protein CASSPPGLAGGPRDTQYF.

This clonotype was counted ten times or more. The gene calls are TRBV12-3 or TRBV12-4 and TRBJ2-1; the D is unclear. The CDR3 totals 13 residues. V was trimmed by 6 bases and J by 4 bases, leaving 10 bases between them. As DNA, the CDR3 is TGTGCCAGCAGCTTAAACAGTTACAATGAGCAGTTCTTC. This gives the protein CASSLNSYNEQFF.

This clonotype occurred many times. V gene TRBV11-1 combines with J gene TRBJ2-3; 8 bases line up with TRBD2. Per germline, CDR1 SGHAT and CDR2 FQDESV (reference sequence). The CDR3 length is 19 residues. V lost 0 bases, J lost 0 bases, and 11 bases stayed unmatched. CDR3 region: CASSLASGDTYYSTDTQYF. DNA for the CDR3: TGTGCCAGCAGCTTAGCTAGCGGGGATACCTACTATAGCACAGATACGCAGTATTTT. The full variable domain, completed using reference TRBV11-1 and TRBJ2-3, is EAEVAQSPRYKITEKSQAVAFWCDPISGHATLYWYRQILGQGPELLVQFQDESVVDDSQLPKDRFSAERLKGVDSTLKIQPAELGDSAMYLCASSLASGDTYYSTDTQYFGPGTRLTVL.

This clonotype was detected many times. The rearrangement links TRBV12-3 or TRBV12-4 to TRBJ2-3; no definite D call. CDR3 length: 16 amino acids. V lost 2 bases to trimming and J lost 2 bases, with 14 bases between them. CDR3 in amino acids: CASSLRLTSNTDTQYF. In nucleotides, the CDR3 is TGTGCCAGCAGTTTAAGACTCACATCTAACACAGATACGCAGTATTTT.